These 7 T cell receptor beta chains came from one sample sequenced in a study of blood T cell repertoires in COVID-19 (dated by TCRdb to 2019 to 2021). The method was the immunoSEQ multiplex PCR assay. Entries here come from immuneACCESS through TCRdb and include only in-frame sequences with V and J called. Some clones fail to appear in such tables; in the studies checked, an unresolved V gene covers under half of the shortfall, and the cause of the remainder is unknown. Within this sample are hundreds of thousands of clones, with about nine tenths of them counted one time only. Together, the top ten hold about 1.7% of the sample. Sequencing was carried out using PBMCs or T cells enriched from blood (not recorded which). These receptors were obtained from a man aged 40-49 years who had recovered from COVID-19.

This chain joins TRBV11-3 and TRBJ2-5, with 7 positions matching TRBD2. The V segment lost 5 bases and the J segment 0 bases; nucleotides outside the gene matches: 3. CDR3 length equals 14 residues. Germline V gene data show CDR1 as SGHNT and CDR2 as YENEEA. CDR3: CASSRGDHQETQYF. CDR3 in DNA: TGTGCCAGCAGCCGGGGGGACCACCAAGAGACCCAGTACTTC.

The chain joins TRBV6-4 to TRBJ2-1; maybe TRBD1 (5 bases). The germline V and J ends were trimmed by 0 bases and 5 bases, with 17 bases remaining between them. Per germline, CDR1 MRHNA and CDR2 SNTAGT. CDR3 size: 17 residues. The CDR3 sequence: CASSDSVIQGRDNEQFF. DNA for the CDR3: TGTGCCAGCAGTGACTCGGTGATCCAGGGCAGGGACAATGAGCAGTTCTTC.

This clone was seen once. J is TRBJ1-3 and V is TRBV7-6, with D uncertain. This CDR3 is 16 amino acids long. V was trimmed by 1 base and J by 0 bases, leaving 10 bases between them. Germline V CDR1 and CDR2: SGHVS, FNYEAQ. Written as DNA, the CDR3 is TGTGCCAGCAGCTTAGAAAGTCGGTACTCTGGAAACACCATATATTTT. Translated: CASSLESRYSGNTIYF. The full variable domain, in which reference TRBV7-6 and TRBJ1-3 provide the parts outside the CDR3, is GAGVSQSPRYKVTKRGQDVALRCDPISGHVSLYWYRQALGQGPEFLTYFNYEAQQDKSGLPNDRFSAERPEGSISTLTIQRTEQRDSAMYRCASSLESRYSGNTIYFGEGSWLTVV.

The chain employs TRBV10-3 and TRBJ2-7; 9 bases are shared with TRBD2. The germline CDR1 and CDR2 sequences are ENHRY and SYGVKD. V lost 7 bases to trimming and J lost 5 bases; unmatched junction nucleotides: 9. The CDR3 contains 14 residues. This CDR3 reads CAITTGTSIHEQYF. CDR3 nucleotide sequence: TGTGCCATCACGACCGGGACTAGCATCCACGAGCAGTACTTC.

This clone has just one count. J is TRBJ2-3 and V is TRBV6-6, with a tentative D call TRBD2 (6 bases). V was shortened by 3 bases and J by 2 bases, with 15 bases between the two germline ends. The germline V gene encodes CDR1 MNHNY and CDR2 SVGAGI (reference sequence). This CDR3 is 16 amino acids long. CDR3 residues: CASSYLGLPFTDTQYF. In DNA, the CDR3 is TGTGCCAGCAGTTATTTGGGACTCCCGTTCACAGATACGCAGTATTTT.

The chain couples TRBV28 to TRBJ2-4, with 13 bases lining up with TRBD2. The CDR3 is made up of 17 amino acids. From germline, CDR1 is MDHEN and CDR2 SYDVKM. V was pared by 6 bases and J by 9 bases, with 14 bases of the junction left unmatched. The CDR3 coding sequence is TGTGCCAGCAGCCGGACTAGCGGGAGCCCCAGAGTAATCATTCAGTACTTC. Translated, it gives CASSRTSGSPRVIIQYF.

The J gene is TRBJ2-2, the V gene TRBV3-1 (or the pseudogene TRBV3-2), with D tentatively TRBD1 (5 bases). The CDR3 is 14 residues long. The V gene's germline CDR1 is LGHDT and CDR2 YNNKEL (reference sequence). Trimming stripped 2 bases from V and 4 bases from J, with 8 bases between. CDR3 residues: CASSQQGSTGELFF. CDR3 coding DNA: TGTGCCAGCAGCCAACAGGGAAGCACCGGGGAGCTGTTTTTT.